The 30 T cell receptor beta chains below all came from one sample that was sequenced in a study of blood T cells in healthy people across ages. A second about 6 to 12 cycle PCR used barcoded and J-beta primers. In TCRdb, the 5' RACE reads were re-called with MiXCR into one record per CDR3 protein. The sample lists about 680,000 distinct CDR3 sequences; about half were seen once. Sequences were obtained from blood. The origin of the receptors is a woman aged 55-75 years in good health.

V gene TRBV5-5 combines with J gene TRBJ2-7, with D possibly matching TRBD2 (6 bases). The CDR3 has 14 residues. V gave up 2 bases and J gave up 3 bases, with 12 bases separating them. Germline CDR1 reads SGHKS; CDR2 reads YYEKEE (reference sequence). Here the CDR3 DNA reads TGTGCCAGCAGCTTACATCCGGGGGACTACGAGCAGTACTTC. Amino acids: CASSLHPGDYEQYF. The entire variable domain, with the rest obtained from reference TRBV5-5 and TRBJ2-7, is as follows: DAGVTQSPTHLIKTRGQQVTLRCSPISGHKSVSWYQQVLGQGPQFIFQYYEKEERGRGNFPDRFSARQFPNYSSELNVNALLLGDSALYLCASSLHPGDYEQYFGPGTRLTVT.

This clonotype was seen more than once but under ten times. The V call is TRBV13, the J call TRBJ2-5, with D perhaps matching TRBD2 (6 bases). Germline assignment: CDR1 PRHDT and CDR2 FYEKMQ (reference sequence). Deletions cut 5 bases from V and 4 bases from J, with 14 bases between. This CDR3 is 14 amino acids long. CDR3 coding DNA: TGTGCCAGCAGCCACCAATCCGGGGGAGAGACCCAGTACTTC. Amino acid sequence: CASSHQSGGETQYF.

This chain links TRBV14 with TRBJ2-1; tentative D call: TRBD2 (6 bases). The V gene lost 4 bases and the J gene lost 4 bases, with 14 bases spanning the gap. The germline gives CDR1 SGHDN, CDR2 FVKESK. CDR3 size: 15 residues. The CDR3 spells CASSRRLAQYNEQFF. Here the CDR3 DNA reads TGTGCCAGCAGCCGGAGGCTAGCGCAATACAATGAGCAGTTCTTC.

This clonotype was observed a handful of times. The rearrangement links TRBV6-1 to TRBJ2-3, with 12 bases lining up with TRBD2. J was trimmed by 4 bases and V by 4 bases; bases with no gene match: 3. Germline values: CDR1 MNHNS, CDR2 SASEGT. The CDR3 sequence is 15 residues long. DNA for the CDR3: TGTGCCAGCAGTGTGACTAGCGGGAGCTCAGATACGCAGTATTTT. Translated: CASSVTSGSSDTQYF.

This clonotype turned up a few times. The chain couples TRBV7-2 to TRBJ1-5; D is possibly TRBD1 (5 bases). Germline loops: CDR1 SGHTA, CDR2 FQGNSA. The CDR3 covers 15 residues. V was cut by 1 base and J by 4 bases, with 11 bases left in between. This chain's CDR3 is CASSLGFRGNQPQHF. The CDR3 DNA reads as TGTGCCAGCAGCTTAGGTTTTAGGGGTAATCAGCCCCAGCATTTT.

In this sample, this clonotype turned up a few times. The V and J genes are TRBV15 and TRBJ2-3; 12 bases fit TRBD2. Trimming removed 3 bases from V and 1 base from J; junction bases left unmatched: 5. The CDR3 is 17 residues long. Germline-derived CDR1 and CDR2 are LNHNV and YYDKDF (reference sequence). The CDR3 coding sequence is TGTGCCACCAGCAGGGGGGGACTAGCGGGTCGCACAGATACGCAGTATTTT. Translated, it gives CATSRGGLAGRTDTQYF. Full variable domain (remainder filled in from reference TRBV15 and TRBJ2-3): DAMVIQNPRYQVTQFGKPVTLSCSQTLNHNVMYWYQQKSSQAPKLLFHYYDKDFNNEADTPDNFQSRRPNTSFCFLDIRSPGLGDTAMYLCATSRGGLAGRTDTQYFGPGTRLTVL.

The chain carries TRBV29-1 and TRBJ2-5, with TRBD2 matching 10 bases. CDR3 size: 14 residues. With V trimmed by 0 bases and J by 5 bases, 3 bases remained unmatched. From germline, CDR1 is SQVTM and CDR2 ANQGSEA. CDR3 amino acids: CSVEDTSGIETQYF. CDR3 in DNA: TGCAGCGTTGAAGACACTAGCGGGATCGAGACCCAGTACTTC.

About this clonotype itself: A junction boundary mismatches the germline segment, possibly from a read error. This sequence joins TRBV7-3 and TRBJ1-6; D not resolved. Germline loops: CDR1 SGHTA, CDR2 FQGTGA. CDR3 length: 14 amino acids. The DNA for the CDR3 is TGTGCCAGCTGCTTTGGGGAACGGTATTCACCCCTCCACTTT. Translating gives CASCFGERYSPLHF.

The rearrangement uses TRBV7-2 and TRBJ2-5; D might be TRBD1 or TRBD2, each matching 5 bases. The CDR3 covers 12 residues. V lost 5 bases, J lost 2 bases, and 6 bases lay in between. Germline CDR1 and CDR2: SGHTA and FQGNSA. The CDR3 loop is CASSEGQETQYF. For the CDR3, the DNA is TGTGCCAGCAGCGAGGGGCAAGAGACCCAGTACTTC.

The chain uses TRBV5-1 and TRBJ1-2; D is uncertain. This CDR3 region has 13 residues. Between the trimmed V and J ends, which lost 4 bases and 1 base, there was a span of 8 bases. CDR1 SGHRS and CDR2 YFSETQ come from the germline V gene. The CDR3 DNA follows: TGCGCCAGCAGCCCAGACAATAACTATGGCTACACCTTC. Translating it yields CASSPDNNYGYTF.

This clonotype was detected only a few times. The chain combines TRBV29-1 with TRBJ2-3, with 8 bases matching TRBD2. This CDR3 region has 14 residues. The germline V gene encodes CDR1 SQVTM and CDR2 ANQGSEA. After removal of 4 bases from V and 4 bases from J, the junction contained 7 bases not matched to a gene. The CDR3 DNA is TGCAGCGTTGGGGGACTAGGGAGGTCAGATACGCAGTATTTT. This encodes CSVGGLGRSDTQYF.

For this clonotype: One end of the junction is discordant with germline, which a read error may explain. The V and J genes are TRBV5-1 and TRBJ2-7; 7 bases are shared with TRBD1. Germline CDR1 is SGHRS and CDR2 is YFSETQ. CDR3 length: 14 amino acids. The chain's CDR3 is CASSLQGYSYEQNF. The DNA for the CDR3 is TGCGCCAGCAGCTTACAGGGGTATAGCTACGAGCAGAACTTC.

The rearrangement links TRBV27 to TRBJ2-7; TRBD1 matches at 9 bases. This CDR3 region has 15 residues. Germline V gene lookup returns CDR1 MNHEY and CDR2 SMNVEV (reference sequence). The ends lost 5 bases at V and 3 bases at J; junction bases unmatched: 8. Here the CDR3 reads CASSPGQGEYYEQYF. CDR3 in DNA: TGTGCCAGCAGTCCGGGACAGGGAGAATACTACGAGCAGTACTTC.

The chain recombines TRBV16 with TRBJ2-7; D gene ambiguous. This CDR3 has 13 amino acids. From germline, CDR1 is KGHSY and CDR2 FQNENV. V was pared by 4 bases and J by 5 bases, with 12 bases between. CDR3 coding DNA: TGTGCCAGCAGCCCTACCCAGGTCCACGAGCAGTACTTC. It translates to CASSPTQVHEQYF.

CDR3 amino acids: CAISGRPDTGNTIYF. In nucleotides, the CDR3 is TGTGCCATCAGTGGGAGACCGGACACTGGAAACACCATATATTTT. The V and J genes are TRBV10-3 and TRBJ1-3, with a tentative D call TRBD1 (5 bases). Germline V gene sequence: CDR1 ENHRY, CDR2 SYGVKD. Trimming took 4 bases from V and 2 from J, leaving 12 bases between them. The CDR3 has 15 amino acids.

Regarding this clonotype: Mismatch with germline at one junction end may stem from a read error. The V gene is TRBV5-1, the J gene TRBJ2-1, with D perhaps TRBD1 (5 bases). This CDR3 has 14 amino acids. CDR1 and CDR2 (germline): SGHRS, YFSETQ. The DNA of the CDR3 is TGCGCCGGCAGCAAGGAGACAGTTTACAATGAGCAGTTCTTC. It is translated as CAGSKETVYNEQFF.

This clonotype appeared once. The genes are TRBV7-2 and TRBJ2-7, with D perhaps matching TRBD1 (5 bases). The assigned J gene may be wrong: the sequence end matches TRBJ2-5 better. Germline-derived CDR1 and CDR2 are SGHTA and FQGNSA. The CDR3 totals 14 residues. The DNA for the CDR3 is TGTACCAGCAGCGCCCACAGGTCCCCAGAGACCCAGTACTTC. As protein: CTSSAHRSPETQYF.

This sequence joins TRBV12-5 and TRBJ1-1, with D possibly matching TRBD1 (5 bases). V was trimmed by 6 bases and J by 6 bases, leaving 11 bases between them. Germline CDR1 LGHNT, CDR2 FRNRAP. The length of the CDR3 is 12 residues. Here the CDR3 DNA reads TGTGCTAGTGGCCCACCGGGGCCTGAAGCTTTCTTT. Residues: CASGPPGPEAFF.

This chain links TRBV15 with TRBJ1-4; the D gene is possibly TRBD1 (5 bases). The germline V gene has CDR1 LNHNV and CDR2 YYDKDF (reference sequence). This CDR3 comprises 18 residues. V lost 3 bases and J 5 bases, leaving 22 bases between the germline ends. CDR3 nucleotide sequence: TGTGCCACCAGCAGGGCGGCGGGGCTCAGGGCTTGGAATGAAAAACTGTTTTTT. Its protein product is CATSRAAGLRAWNEKLFF. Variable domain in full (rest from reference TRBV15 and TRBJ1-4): DAMVIQNPRYQVTQFGKPVTLSCSQTLNHNVMYWYQQKSSQAPKLLFHYYDKDFNNEADTPDNFQSRRPNTSFCFLDIRSPGLGDTAMYLCATSRAAGLRAWNEKLFFGSGTQLSVL.

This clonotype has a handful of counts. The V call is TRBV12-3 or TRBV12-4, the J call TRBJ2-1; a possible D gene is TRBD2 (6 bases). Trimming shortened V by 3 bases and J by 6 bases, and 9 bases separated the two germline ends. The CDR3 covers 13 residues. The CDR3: CASSLEGVNEQFF. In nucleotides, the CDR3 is TGTGCCAGCAGTTTGGAGGGAGTCAATGAGCAGTTCTTC.

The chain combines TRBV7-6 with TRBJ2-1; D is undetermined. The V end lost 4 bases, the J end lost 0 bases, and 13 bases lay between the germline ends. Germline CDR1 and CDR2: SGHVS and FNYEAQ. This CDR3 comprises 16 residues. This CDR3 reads CASSSYVGNSYNEQFF. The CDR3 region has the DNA TGTGCCAGCAGCTCCTATGTCGGCAACTCCTACAATGAGCAGTTCTTC.

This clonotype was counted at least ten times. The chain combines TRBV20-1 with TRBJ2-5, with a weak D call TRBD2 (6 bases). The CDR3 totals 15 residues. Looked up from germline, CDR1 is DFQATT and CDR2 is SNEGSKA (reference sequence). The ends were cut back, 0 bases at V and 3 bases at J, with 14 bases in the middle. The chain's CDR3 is CSARDREITKETQYF. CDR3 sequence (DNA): TGCAGTGCTAGAGATCGGGAGATTACTAAAGAGACCCAGTACTTC.

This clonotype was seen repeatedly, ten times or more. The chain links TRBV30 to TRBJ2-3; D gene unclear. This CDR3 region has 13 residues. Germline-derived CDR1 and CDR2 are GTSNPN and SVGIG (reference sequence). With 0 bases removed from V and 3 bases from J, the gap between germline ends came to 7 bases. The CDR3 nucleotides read TGTGCCTGGAGTGTCCGGGTTACAGATACGCAGTATTTT. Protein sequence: CAWSVRVTDTQYF.

CDR3 nucleotide sequence: TGTGCCAGCAGCCAAGAGAGGAAGGACAGTGTGTACTTC. It translates to CASSQERKDSVYF. The chain uses TRBV4-2 and TRBJ2-7; TRBD1 might be the D (6 bases). Germline lookup yields CDR1 LGHNA and CDR2 YNFKEQ. The CDR3 has 13 amino acids. The V end was cut by 0 bases, the J end by 12 bases, with 15 bases between.

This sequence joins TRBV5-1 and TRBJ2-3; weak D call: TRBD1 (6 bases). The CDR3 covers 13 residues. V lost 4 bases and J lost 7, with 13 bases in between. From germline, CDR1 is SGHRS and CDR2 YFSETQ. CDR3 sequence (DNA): TGCGCCAGCAGCCCCACCAGGGGTCATACGCAGTATTTT. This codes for CASSPTRGHTQYF.

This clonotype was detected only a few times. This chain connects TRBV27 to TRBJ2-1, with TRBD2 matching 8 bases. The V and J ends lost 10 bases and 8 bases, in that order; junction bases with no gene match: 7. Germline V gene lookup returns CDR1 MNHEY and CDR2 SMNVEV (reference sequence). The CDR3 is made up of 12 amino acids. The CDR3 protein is CATTGRGDEQFF. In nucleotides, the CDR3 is TGTGCCACCACCGGGAGGGGCGATGAGCAGTTCTTC.

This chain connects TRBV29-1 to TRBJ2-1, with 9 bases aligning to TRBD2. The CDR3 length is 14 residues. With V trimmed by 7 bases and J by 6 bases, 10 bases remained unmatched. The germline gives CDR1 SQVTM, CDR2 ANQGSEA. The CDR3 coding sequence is TGCAGCGGGGTACCGGGACTAGCCGGCAATGAGCAGTTCTTC. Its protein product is CSGVPGLAGNEQFF.

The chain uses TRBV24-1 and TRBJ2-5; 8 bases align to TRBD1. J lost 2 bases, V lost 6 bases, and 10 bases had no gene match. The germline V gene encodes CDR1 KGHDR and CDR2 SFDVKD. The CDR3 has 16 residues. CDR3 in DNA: TGTGCCACCAGTCCAGGGGGCGGGAAGAAACAAGAGACCCAGTACTTC. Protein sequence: CATSPGGGKKQETQYF.

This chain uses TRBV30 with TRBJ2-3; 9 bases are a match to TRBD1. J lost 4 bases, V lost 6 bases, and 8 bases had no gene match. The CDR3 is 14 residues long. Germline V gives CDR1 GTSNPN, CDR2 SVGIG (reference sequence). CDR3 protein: CACRTGVRPDTQYF. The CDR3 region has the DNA TGTGCCTGCAGGACAGGGGTTCGTCCAGATACGCAGTATTTT.

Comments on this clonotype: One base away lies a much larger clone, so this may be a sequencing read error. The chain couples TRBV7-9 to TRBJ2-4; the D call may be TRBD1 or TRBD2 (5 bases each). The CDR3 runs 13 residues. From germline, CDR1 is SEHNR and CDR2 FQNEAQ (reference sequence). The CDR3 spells CVSSWGLGDIQYF. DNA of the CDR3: TGTGTCAGCAGCTGGGGCCTCGGGGACATTCAGTACTTC.